This T cell receptor (beta chain) was sequenced in a study of blood T cell repertoires in COVID-19. Overall study: Spain, Italy and the United States supplied samples that represented acute and convalescent COVID-19. PBMCs, B-cell-depleted T cells, or T cells were the source of the cDNA or gDNA that made up the material.

Enrollees, 18 to 89 years old, lived in 25 or so US areas. In the original workflow: By means of reference gene primer amplification, nucleated cell counts were estimated. Produced via immunoSEQ multiplex PCR; TCRdb's table is partial and in-frame only. That table furnishes V, J and clone size, whereas the DNA furnished D and trimming. The sample yields approximately 230,000 clones, roughly 88% seen once. This clone was recorded only once. Germline V gives CDR1 MNHEY, CDR2 SVGAGI. The length of the CDR3 is 15 residues. The V and J ends lost 8 bases and 3 bases, in that order; junction bases with no gene match: 12.

The receptor was derived from a woman aged 45-60 years with acute COVID-19. Sequencing was carried out using PBMCs or T cells enriched from blood (not recorded which). V usage is TRBV6-5 and J usage is TRBJ2-7, with 8 positions matching TRBD1. CDR3 loop: CASPKGYRGSYEQYF. The CDR3 DNA reads as TGTGCCAGCCCTAAGGGGTACAGGGGGAGCTACGAGCAGTACTTC.